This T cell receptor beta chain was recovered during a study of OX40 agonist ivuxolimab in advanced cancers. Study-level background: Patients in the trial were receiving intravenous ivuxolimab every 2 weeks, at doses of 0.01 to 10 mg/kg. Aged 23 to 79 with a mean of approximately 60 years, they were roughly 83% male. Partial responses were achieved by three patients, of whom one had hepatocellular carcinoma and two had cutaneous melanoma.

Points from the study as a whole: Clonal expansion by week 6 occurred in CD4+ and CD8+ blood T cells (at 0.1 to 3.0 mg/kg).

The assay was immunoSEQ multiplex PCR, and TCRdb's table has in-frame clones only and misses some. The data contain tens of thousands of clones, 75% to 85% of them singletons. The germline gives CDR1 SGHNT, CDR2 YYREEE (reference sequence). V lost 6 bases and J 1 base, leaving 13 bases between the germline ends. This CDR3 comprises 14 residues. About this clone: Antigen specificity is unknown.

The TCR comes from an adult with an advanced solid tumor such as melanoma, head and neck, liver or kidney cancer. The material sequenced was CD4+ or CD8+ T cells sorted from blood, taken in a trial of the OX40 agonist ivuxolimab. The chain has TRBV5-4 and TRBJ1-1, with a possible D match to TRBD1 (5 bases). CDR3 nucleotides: TGTGCCAGCAAGATAGAGGGGCGGAACACTGAAGCTTTCTTT. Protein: CASKIEGRNTEAFF.